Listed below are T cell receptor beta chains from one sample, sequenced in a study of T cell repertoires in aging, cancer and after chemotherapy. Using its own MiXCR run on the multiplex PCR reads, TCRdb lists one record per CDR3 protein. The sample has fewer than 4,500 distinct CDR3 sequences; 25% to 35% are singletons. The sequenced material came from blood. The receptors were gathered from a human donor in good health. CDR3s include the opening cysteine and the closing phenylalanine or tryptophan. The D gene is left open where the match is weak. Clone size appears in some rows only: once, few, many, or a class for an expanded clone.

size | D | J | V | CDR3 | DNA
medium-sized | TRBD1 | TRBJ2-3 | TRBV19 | CASSMARDRGTDTQYF | TGTGCCAGTAGTATGGCCCGGGACAGGGGCACAGATACGCAGTATTTT
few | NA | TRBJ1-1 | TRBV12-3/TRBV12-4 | CASSTGGRATEAFF | TGTGCCAGCAGTACGGGGGGCAGGGCCACTGAAGCTTTCTTT
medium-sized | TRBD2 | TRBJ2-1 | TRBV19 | CASSIRAGEQFF | TGTGCCAGTAGTATCCGGGCGGGAGAACAGTTCTTC
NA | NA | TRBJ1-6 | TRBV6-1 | CASSQISRPPLHF | TGTGCCAGCAGTCAGATTAGTAGACCACCCCTCCACTTT
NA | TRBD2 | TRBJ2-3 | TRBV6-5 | CASSPGTSGRRRTDTQYF | TGTGCCAGCAGCCCCGGGACTAGCGGGAGGCGGCGCACAGATACGCAGTATTTT
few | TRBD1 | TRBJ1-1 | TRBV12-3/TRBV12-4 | CASRYSGGLTEAFF | TGTGCCAGCAGGTACTCAGGGGGACTCACTGAAGCTTTCTTT
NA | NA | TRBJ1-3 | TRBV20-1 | CSASWALGLVGNTIYF | TGCAGTGCTAGTTGGGCCCTAGGTCTCGTGGGAAACACCATATATTTT
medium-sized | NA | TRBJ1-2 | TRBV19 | CASSIRQGYGYTF | TGTGCCAGTAGTATCCGGCAGGGCTATGGCTACACCTTC
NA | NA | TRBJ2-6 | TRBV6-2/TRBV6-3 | CASSYSGHSGANVLTF | TGTGCCAGCAGTTACTCGGGCCACTCTGGGGCCAACGTCCTGACTTTC
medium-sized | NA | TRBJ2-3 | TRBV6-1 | CASSLDSSDTQYF | TGTGCCAGCAGTCTCGACTCCTCCGATACGCAGTATTTT
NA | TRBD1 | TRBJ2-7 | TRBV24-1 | CATSDTETGSYEQYF | TGTGCCACCAGTGACACAGAGACAGGGTCCTACGAGCAGTACTTC
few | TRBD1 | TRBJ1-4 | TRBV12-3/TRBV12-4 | CASSYGTGDEKLFF | TGTGCCAGCAGTTACGGGACAGGGGATGAAAAACTGTTTTTT
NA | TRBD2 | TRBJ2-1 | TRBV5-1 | CASSLGTSQSSYNEQFF | TGCGCCAGCAGCCTAGGGACTAGCCAAAGCTCCTACAATGAGCAGTTCTTC
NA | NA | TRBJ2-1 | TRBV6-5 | CASSLRLAVYNEQFF | TGTGCCAGCAGTTTACGGCTAGCAGTTTACAATGAGCAGTTCTTC
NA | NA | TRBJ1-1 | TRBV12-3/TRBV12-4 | CASSPIGMNTEAFF | TGTGCCAGCAGTCCTATCGGGATGAACACTGAAGCTTTCTTT
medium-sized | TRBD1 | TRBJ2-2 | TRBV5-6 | CASSLGRGRLIPGELFF | TGTGCCAGCAGCTTGGGCAGGGGGCGCCTCATCCCCGGGGAGCTGTTTTTT
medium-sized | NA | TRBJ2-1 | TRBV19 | CASSPSIGVDEQFF | TGTGCCAGTAGTCCGTCGATAGGGGTGGATGAGCAGTTCTTC